Listed here are 9 T cell receptor beta chains from one sample, sequenced in a study of cytomegalovirus exposure and HLA in healthy donors. The PCR employed 60 Vbeta primers together with 13 Jbeta primers. Libraries were prepared by immunoSEQ multiplex PCR; TCRdb keeps only in-frame clonotypes and omits some of them. The data show tens of thousands of clones, around 80% seen once. Sequenced material: PBMCs. The receptor source for this set is a woman aged 18-35 years in good health and CMV-seronegative.

The rearrangement links TRBV5-1 to TRBJ2-7; 9 nucleotides line up with TRBD2. CDR1 is SGHRS and CDR2 is YFSETQ in the germline V gene. The CDR3 spans 15 residues. The junction had 8 bases not matched to a gene; V was cut back by 4 bases and J by 3 bases. CDR3 nucleotide sequence: TGCGCCAGCAGCCCGGGGACTAGCAATGGCTACGAGCAGTACTTC. This codes for CASSPGTSNGYEQYF.

The rearrangement links TRBV14 to TRBJ2-1; perhaps TRBD2 as D (7 bases). Germline V gives CDR1 SGHDN, CDR2 FVKESK. The length of the CDR3 is 13 residues. Between the trimmed V and J ends, which lost 2 bases and 10 bases, there was a span of 12 bases. This chain's CDR3 is CASSQLGGQEQFF. CDR3 DNA sequence: TGTGCCAGCAGCCAATTGGGGGGGCAGGAGCAGTTCTTC.

This chain uses TRBV18 with TRBJ2-5; 10 nucleotides line up with TRBD1. The junction had 14 bases not matched to a gene; V was cut back by 2 bases and J by 2 bases. Germline lookup yields CDR1 KGHSH and CDR2 LQKENI. This CDR3 spans 19 amino acids. CDR3 region: CASSPSIGTGAYNQETQYF. The DNA of the CDR3 is TGTGCCAGCTCACCATCAATTGGGACAGGGGCGTACAATCAAGAGACCCAGTACTTC.

This chain links TRBV5-1 with TRBJ2-3; 11 nucleotides agree with TRBD2. Germline V CDR1 and CDR2: SGHRS, YFSETQ. The V segment lost 5 bases and the J segment 4 bases; nucleotides outside the gene matches: 9. The CDR3 is 16 amino acids. The CDR3 is CASRIIAGGPADTQYF. In DNA form, the CDR3 reads TGCGCCAGCAGGATAATAGCGGGAGGGCCGGCAGATACGCAGTATTTT.

The genes are TRBV14 and TRBJ1-2; D ambiguous. V was clipped by 5 bases and J by 7 bases, with 20 bases between them. CDR3 length: 15 residues. Germline values: CDR1 SGHDN, CDR2 FVKESK. CDR3 sequence: CASSSMGVSASGYTF. Written as DNA, the CDR3 is TGTGCCAGCAGCTCTATGGGAGTTTCAGCTAGTGGCTACACCTTC. The whole variable domain, filled in from reference TRBV14 and TRBJ1-2, reads EAGVTQFPSHSVIEKGQTVTLRCDPISGHDNLYWYRRVMGKEIKFLLHFVKESKQDESGMPNNRFLAERTGGTYSTLKVQPAELEDSGVYFCASSSMGVSASGYTFGSGTRLTVV.

This clone was detected a few times. V usage is TRBV28 and J usage is TRBJ2-6, with TRBD1 matching 7 bases. Trimming cost V 5 bases and J 2 bases; bases outside gene matches: 3. CDR3 length: 15 residues. Germline-derived CDR1 and CDR2 are MDHEN and SYDVKM. The CDR3 nucleotides are TGTGCCAGCAGTCCACAGGGGACTGGGGCCAACGTCCTGACTTTC. It codes for CASSPQGTGANVLTF.

This sequence joins TRBV1 and TRBJ1-4. TRBV1 is a known pseudogene. CDR3 size: 12 residues. CDR3 sequence: CTSPGRGEKLFF. In nucleotides, the CDR3 is TGCACCAGCCCAGGGAGGGGTGAAAAACTGTTTTTT.

This clone was picked up one time. V and J are TRBV4-3 and TRBJ1-4; 9 bases map to TRBD1. CDR1 LGHNA and CDR2 YSLEER come from the germline V gene. The V gene end was trimmed by 4 bases and the J gene end by 8 bases; junction bases not matched to a gene: 8. The CDR3 runs to 15 residues. CDR3 loop: CASSLSRTGVEKLFF. CDR3 DNA: TGCGCCAGCAGCCTTTCAAGGACAGGGGTAGAAAAACTGTTTTTT.

The chain employs TRBV9 and TRBJ1-2, with a possible D match to TRBD1 (5 bases). The germline gives CDR1 SGDLS, CDR2 YYNGEE. This CDR3 is 14 amino acids long. V shed 0 bases and J shed 1 base, with 7 bases lying between them. In nucleotides, the CDR3 is TGTGCCAGCAGCGTAGGGGGCAATAACTATGGCTACACCTTC. Translated, it gives CASSVGGNNYGYTF.